The subject of this entry is one T cell receptor (beta chain). It has no known antigen specificity. No clone much larger than this one lies a single base away; base qualities are absent. This sample stems from a study of CD8 T cells in ankylosing spondylitis (dated by TCRdb to between 2016 and 2019). Describing the broader study: The study profiled T cell receptor beta repertoires in healthy donors and ankylosing spondylitis patients to find disease-linked TCR variants. The whole study cohort included 90 to 120 healthy donors and around 24 ankylosing spondylitis patients. Peripheral blood was sampled, and synovial fluid was additionally collected from ankylosing spondylitis patients.

Synovial fluid samples and blood samples obtained from the same ankylosing spondylitis patients were matched. Instrument used: Illumina HiSeq 2500. Quantitative 5'-RACE with molecular barcodes was used to prepare TCR beta libraries. Processing in the source paper ran as follows. A new computational method based on a probabilistic model of VDJ rearrangement was used to identify disease-linked TCR variants. Using fastp at Q25 and MiXCR, TCRdb reprocessed the public reads and kept productive beta chains. Rows are combined by CDR3 protein, so each entry shows the most common genes and DNA. The V and J calls come from TCRdb's annotation, not from the publication. The sample contains about 100,000 distinct CDR3 sequences, more than 20% of them found a single time. The ten top clones hold about 12% of the sample. What the authors observed across the whole study: A TCR beta motif made up of fewer than 10 highly homologous amino acid variants appeared to be characteristic of blood from ankylosing spondylitis patients. Some of the motif variants had been reported before in the synovial fluid and blood of reactive arthritis patients, a finding that suggests common disease-initiation mechanisms. According to the report, matched synovial fluid samples from ankylosing spondylitis patients were significantly enriched for the disease-linked clones. The disease-linked clones showed a CD8+ phenotype and occurred at relatively low frequencies in peripheral blood.

The TCR originated in a male donor with ankylosing spondylitis. The sample taken for sequencing was synovial fluid, either unsorted or a sorted T cell fraction (not recorded which).

The DNA sequence is as follows: TGCAGTGCTAGAGTTCAGGGAAGCTCCTACGAGCAGTACTTC. It codes for CSARVQGSSYEQYF. The chain links TRBV20-1 with TRBJ2-7, with a weak D call of TRBD1 (5 bases match). CDR1 and CDR2, looked up from the germline V gene (reference sequence), are DFQATT and SNEGSKA. V was cut back by 1 base and J by 0 bases, leaving a gap of 10 bases between them. Inclusive of the bounding cysteine and phenylalanine, the CDR3 is 14 residues long. The sequence is cut down to CDR3 DNA, 42 bases in frame from base 1.